This section outlines one T cell receptor beta chain sequence together with its context. V was clipped by 8 bases and J by 0 bases; unmatched bases: 13. There are 19 residues in the CDR3. The germline V gene encodes CDR1 SEHNR and CDR2 FQNEAQ (reference sequence). This sample stems from a study of blood T cell repertoires in COVID-19. Overall study: Spain, Italy and the United States supplied samples that represented acute and convalescent COVID-19.

Sequencing was performed with immunoSEQ multiplex PCR; in TCRdb, only in-frame clones are kept and a portion is missing. The data hold approximately 120,000 clones, with about 82% observed a single time. Input material: peripheral blood. The source is a human donor in a cohort sampled during active COVID-19. The genes are TRBV7-9 and TRBJ2-1; 13 nucleotides agree with TRBD2. The CDR3 region is CASGQGLAGVSSSYNEQFF. Here the CDR3 DNA reads TGTGCCAGCGGCCAAGGACTAGCGGGAGTATCGAGCTCCTACAATGAGCAGTTCTTC.